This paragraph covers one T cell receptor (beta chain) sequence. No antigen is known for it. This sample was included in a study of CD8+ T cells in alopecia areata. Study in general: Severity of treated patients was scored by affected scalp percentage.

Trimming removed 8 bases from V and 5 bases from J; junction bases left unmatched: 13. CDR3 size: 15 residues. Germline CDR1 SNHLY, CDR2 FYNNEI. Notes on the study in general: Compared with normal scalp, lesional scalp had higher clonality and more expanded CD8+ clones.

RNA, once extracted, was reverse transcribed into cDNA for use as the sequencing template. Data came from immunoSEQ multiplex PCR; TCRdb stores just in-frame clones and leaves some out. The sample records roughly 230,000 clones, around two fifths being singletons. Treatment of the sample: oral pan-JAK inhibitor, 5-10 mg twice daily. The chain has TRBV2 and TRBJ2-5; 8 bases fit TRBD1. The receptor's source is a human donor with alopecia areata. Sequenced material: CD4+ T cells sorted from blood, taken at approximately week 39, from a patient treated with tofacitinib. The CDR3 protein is CASWGARGPEETQYF. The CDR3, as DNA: TGTGCCAGCTGGGGGGCCAGGGGGCCGGAGGAGACCCAGTACTTC.